The present entry profiles one T cell receptor (beta chain) with its context. Its antigen is not yet known. No quality values exist for individual bases; no much larger clone is one base distant. The CDR3 regions of human TCRbeta chains were analyzed by immunosequencing. The paper's processing steps were these. TCRs in the repertoires were compared against a reference library of SARS-CoV-2-specific TCRs that had been generated with the MIRA antigen-specificity platform. Breadth meant the fraction of unique TCRs that were SARS-CoV-2-associated, whereas depth meant the fraction of total T cells that were SARS-CoV-2-associated. Using the MIRA data, each spike-specific TCR was mapped to the spike region that the TCR reacts to and placed in a CD4 or CD8 class. Log10-transformed breadth and depth values were compared by one-way ANOVA with Sidak's multiple comparisons tests. TCRdb provides this immuneACCESS table in a form limited to in-frame rearrangements. Some clones are lacking; in checked studies, under half of them reflect an unresolved V gene, and why the rest are absent is not known. V, J and clone size are those of that table, while D and trimming were read from the DNA. The sample profile shows roughly 90,000 clones; approximately 90% of them were found once. Jointly, the top ten make up approximately 5.3% of the sample.

The data are from a study of T cell responses to AZD1222 COVID-19 vaccine (dated by TCRdb to the early 2020s). Some background on the complete study: A total of just over 230 trial participants underwent TCR sequencing, of whom 200 to 220 received two doses of AZD1222 and about 25 received two doses of the MenACWY control vaccine. Trial participants were enrolled into age subgroups of 18-55, 56-69 and 70-plus years, which contained around 140, 26 and 57 TCR-sequenced participants, respectively.

Results and caveats for the whole study, not just this receptor: Vaccine-associated CD4 TCRs spanned the whole spike protein, with dominant responses in regions 160-218 and 743-854. Conclusions about previously exposed vaccinees are limited because only six or seven AZD1222 recipients were SARS-CoV-2 seropositive at baseline. The 56-69-year group was small, and its depth increase did not reach significance, likely because of low power. Spike-specific TCR breadth and depth rose significantly after two AZD1222 doses compared with day 0 and with MenACWY recipients. Most participants were white British and females outnumbered males, and the authors suggested that clonal diversity may have been underestimated. Because no samples from the day 14 peak response were available, repertoires could be characterized only after the peak T cell response. Reportedly, almost half of the unique spike-specific TCRs recognized epitopes lying outside the regions that are mutated in the B.1.351 and B.1.1.7 variants.

What the time point label conveys for this sample: about 28 days (+/-7) after the second vaccine dose. AZD1222 recipients whose second dose came at about 4 weeks and those whose second dose came at about 12 weeks were combined into one group, since spike-specific TCR depth and breadth did not differ between the two schedules. Samples from vaccinated people were obtained from the UK trials COV001 and COV002, which included a single-blind randomized controlled phase 2/3 trial of AZD1222 (ChAdOx1 nCoV-19) in healthy adults. Trial participant PBMC samples were collected at day 0 and day 28 after the second dose for TCRbeta chain sequencing. Including cysteine and phenylalanine, the CDR3 has 15 amino acids. The DNA shown is the 45-base CDR3, in frame from base 1. V is shortened by 7 bases, J by 2 bases, and the region joining them spans 15 bases. The germline V gene (reference sequence) specifies PRHDT as CDR1 and FYEKMQ as CDR2.

The receptor was isolated from an adult who received the AZD1222 COVID-19 vaccine. The chain is encoded by TRBV13 joined to TRBJ1-3; possibly the D gene is TRBD1, per 6 matching bases. The sequenced sample was peripheral blood, obtained 28 days after the second AZD1222 dose. CDR3 reads: CASIPSTGPGNTIYF. The DNA sequence is as follows: TGTGCCAGCATTCCCTCGACAGGCCCTGGAAACACCATATATTTT. This CDR3, with the reference TRBV13 and TRBJ1-3 proteins standing in past its ends, gives the full variable domain AAGVIQSPRHLIKEKRETATLKCYPIPRHDTVYWYQQGPGQDPQFLISFYEKMQSDKGSIPDRFSAQQFSDYHSELNMSSLELGDSALYFCASIPSTGPGNTIYFGEGSWLTVV.